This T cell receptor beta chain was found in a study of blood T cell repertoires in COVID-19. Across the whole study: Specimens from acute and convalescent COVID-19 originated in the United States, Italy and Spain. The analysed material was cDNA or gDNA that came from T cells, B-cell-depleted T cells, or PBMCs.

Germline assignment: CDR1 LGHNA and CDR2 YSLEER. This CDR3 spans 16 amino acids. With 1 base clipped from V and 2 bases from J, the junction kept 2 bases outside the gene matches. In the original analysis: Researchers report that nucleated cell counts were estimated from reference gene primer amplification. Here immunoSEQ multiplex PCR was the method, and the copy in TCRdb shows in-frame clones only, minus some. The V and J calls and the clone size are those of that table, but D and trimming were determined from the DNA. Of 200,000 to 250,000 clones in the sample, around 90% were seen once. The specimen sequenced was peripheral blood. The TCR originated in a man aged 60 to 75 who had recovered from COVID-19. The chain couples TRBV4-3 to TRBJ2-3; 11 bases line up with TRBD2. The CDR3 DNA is TGCGCCAGCAGCCAAGGGACTAGCGGGTTCACAGATACGCAGTATTTT. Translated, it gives CASSQGTSGFTDTQYF.